One sample yielded the 22 T cell receptor beta chains listed below, sequenced in a study of beta chain features in type 1 diabetes listed by TCRdb under 2018. Preparation of the library involved the immunoSEQ multiplex PCR assay. All of the isolated RNA was reverse transcribed with the High Capacity cDNA Reverse Transcription Kit, so expressed TCRB transcripts were sequenced. The table was pulled from immuneACCESS by TCRdb, which kept in-frame rearrangements only. Such tables lose some clones; where checked, under half of the loss comes from unresolved V genes, and the rest has no known cause. The sample table contains 970,000 or so clones; only one count was recorded for roughly a sixth of them. Jointly, the top ten make up 0.023% of the sample. The sequencing sample was made of naive CD4+ T cells from blood. The cell subset or site label corresponds to: true naive CD4+ T cells. The source of these receptors is a woman aged 18-30 years in good health.

This clone has more than one count but fewer than ten. This rearrangement joins TRBV10-3 to TRBJ1-5; D gene unclear. V was clipped by 4 bases and J by 5 bases, with 9 bases between them. CDR1 and CDR2 from the germline V gene are ENHRY and SYGVKD. This CDR3 is 13 amino acids long. DNA for the CDR3: TGTGCCATCAGTGGGAGGTTGGATCAGCCCCAGCATTTT. Its protein product is CAISGRLDQPQHF.

This clone came up a few times. The chain uses TRBV7-2 and TRBJ2-7, with TRBD1 as a possible D gene (6 bases). V lost 1 base to trimming and J lost 5 bases, with 15 bases between them. The CDR3 has 15 amino acids. Germline V gene sequence: CDR1 SGHTA, CDR2 FQGNSA. The CDR3 sequence is CASSLEANRVNEQYF. The CDR3, as DNA: TGTGCCAGCAGCTTAGAGGCCAACAGGGTCAACGAGCAGTACTTC.

The chain combines TRBV6-5 with TRBJ2-1; D gene ambiguous. Trimming took 8 bases from V and 10 from J, leaving 18 bases between them. This CDR3 comprises 13 residues. Germline CDR1 MNHEY, CDR2 SVGAGI. The CDR3 sequence: CASSRRRAEEQFF. CDR3 DNA: TGTGCCAGCTCACGCCGTCGGGCTGAAGAGCAGTTCTTC.

The chain couples TRBV7-2 to TRBJ2-5; 11 nucleotides agree with TRBD1. Germline V gives CDR1 SGHTA, CDR2 FQGNSA. The CDR3 is made up of 17 amino acids. V trimming: 1 base; J trimming: 5 bases; junction bases outside the gene matches: 9. CDR3 sequence reads: CASSLGPGTGGWETQYF. CDR3 nucleotide sequence: TGTGCCAGCAGCTTAGGTCCCGGGACAGGGGGTTGGGAGACCCAGTACTTC.

This CDR3 is CASSFGLAGNFEQYF. As DNA, the CDR3 is TGCGCCAGCAGCTTCGGACTAGCGGGAAATTTCGAGCAGTACTTC. J is TRBJ2-7 and V is TRBV5-1, with 12 bases that match TRBD2. Germline trimming cut 2 bases from V and 6 bases from J; bases unmatched to any gene: 6. Germline V CDR1 and CDR2: SGHRS, YFSETQ. The CDR3 runs 15 residues.

V and J are TRBV4-3 and TRBJ1-3, with D unresolved. The CDR3 runs 16 residues. Per germline, CDR1 LGHNA and CDR2 YSLEER. V was pared by 0 bases and J by 2 bases, with 11 bases between. The CDR3 DNA reads as TGCGCCAGCAGCCAAGATTCGTCAATTACTGGAAACACCATATATTTT. Amino acids: CASSQDSSITGNTIYF.

The chain has TRBV4-3 and TRBJ2-1, with D tentatively TRBD1 (7 bases). The ends were cut back, 5 bases at V and 7 bases at J, with 15 bases in the middle. This CDR3 is 14 amino acids long. CDR1 is LGHNA, CDR2 YSLEER, per germline. The chain's CDR3 is CASSTAGGTNEQFF. The DNA of the CDR3 is TGCGCCAGCAGCACAGCAGGGGGGACTAATGAGCAGTTCTTC.

The chain couples TRBV7-9 to TRBJ1-2, with no clear D. There are 14 residues in the CDR3. Germline V lookup: CDR1 SEHNR, CDR2 FQNEAQ (reference sequence). Between the trimmed V and J ends, which lost 6 bases and 2 bases, there was a span of 13 bases. The CDR3 loop is CASSTQPFNYGYTF. The CDR3 DNA is TGTGCCAGCAGTACTCAGCCATTCAACTATGGCTACACCTTC. Combining the CDR3 with reference TRBV7-9 and TRBJ1-2 gives the whole variable domain DTGVSQNPRHKITKRGQNVTFRCDPISEHNRLYWYRQTLGQGPEFLTYFQNEAQLEKSRLLSDRFSAERPKGSFSTLEIQRTEQGDSAMYLCASSTQPFNYGYTFGSGTRLTVV.

The J gene is TRBJ2-5, the V gene TRBV7-2; D is uncertain. Germline V gene lookup returns CDR1 SGHTA and CDR2 FQGNSA. V was pared by 2 bases and J by 0 bases, with 7 bases between. The CDR3 is 14 amino acids. The DNA of the CDR3 is TGTGCCAGCAGCTTATTTAGGGACCAAGAGACCCAGTACTTC. This codes for CASSLFRDQETQYF.

The DNA of the CDR3 is TGCGCCAGCAGCTTGATTGGCAGATCTAGCACAGATACGCAGTATTTT. Translation: CASSLIGRSSTDTQYF. The V call is TRBV5-1, the J call TRBJ2-3; the D is unclear. Germline V gene lookup returns CDR1 SGHRS and CDR2 YFSETQ. The CDR3 consists of 16 residues. V lost 1 base to trimming and J lost 0 bases, with 12 bases between them. The variable domain in full, completed from reference TRBV5-1 and TRBJ2-3, reads KAGVTQTPRYLIKTRGQQVTLSCSPISGHRSVSWYQQTPGQGLQFLFEYFSETQRNKGNFPGRFSGRQFSNSRSEMNVSTLELGDSALYLCASSLIGRSSTDTQYFGPGTRLTVL.

The chain joins TRBV19 to TRBJ2-3; 10 bases align to TRBD2. The germline gives CDR1 LNHDA, CDR2 SQIVND (reference sequence). V shed 10 bases and J 8 bases; nucleotides not matched to a gene: 15. The CDR3 covers 15 residues. CDR3 nucleotide sequence: TGTGCCAACCCACAGACTAGCGGGCCAGGAGGTACGCAGTATTTT. Its translation is CANPQTSGPGGTQYF.

The chain links TRBV7-9 to TRBJ2-1, with D tentatively TRBD1 (7 bases). The CDR3 length is 17 residues. The V end lost 2 bases, the J end lost 3 bases, and 17 bases lay between the germline ends. Germline V lookup: CDR1 SEHNR, CDR2 FQNEAQ (reference sequence). CDR3 DNA sequence: TGTGCCAGCAGCTTACATTTTGGAGGGGGCAACTACAATGAGCAGTTCTTC. Translation gives CASSLHFGGGNYNEQFF.

The rearrangement joins TRBV28 to TRBJ2-5; D may be TRBD1 or TRBD2 (6 bases each). The germline CDR1 and CDR2 sequences are MDHEN and SYDVKM. CDR3 length: 15 amino acids. The germline V and J ends were trimmed by 7 bases and 5 bases, with 20 bases remaining between them. In nucleotides, the CDR3 is TGTGCCAGCACCATGGGCACAGGGAGGTCGGAGACCCAGTACTTC. Encoded protein: CASTMGTGRSETQYF.

To note about this clone: One end of the junction does not line up with germline, which may come from a read error. The chain recombines TRBV18 with TRBJ2-2; 9 nucleotides agree with TRBD1. The CDR3 is 18 amino acids. Germline V gene data show CDR1 as KGHSH and CDR2 as LQKENI. The CDR3 is CASSPPGQGPLDTGELFF. CDR3 bases: TGTGCCAGCTCTCCACCGGGACAGGGCCCCCTGGACACCGGGGAGCTGTTTTTT.

The V call is TRBV19, the J call TRBJ2-7, with D perhaps TRBD2 (5 bases). Germline CDR1 LNHDA, CDR2 SQIVND (reference sequence). The CDR3 loop spans 15 amino acids. Trimming took off 1 base at V and 1 base at J, with 11 bases between the two ends. The CDR3 bases are TGTGCCAGTAGTATAGTTCGGGGATCTTCCTACGAGCAGTACTTC. As protein: CASSIVRGSSYEQYF.

This clone was detected a few times. The V and J genes are TRBV21-1 and TRBJ2-7. TRBV21-1 is assigned pseudogene status. There are 16 residues in the CDR3. This CDR3 reads CASSIDESGPRGEQYF. The DNA for the CDR3 is TGTGCCAGCAGCATAGACGAATCGGGACCCCGGGGCGAGCAGTACTTC.

This clone was recorded a few times. The V gene is TRBV7-2, the J gene TRBJ2-7, with D possibly TRBD2 on 6 matching bases. The CDR3 runs to 17 residues. With 2 bases removed from V and 4 bases from J, the gap between germline ends came to 21 bases. Germline V gene sequence: CDR1 SGHTA, CDR2 FQGNSA. For the CDR3, the DNA is TGTGCCAGCAGCTTATTTGGCTCCTCAGGCGGGGTTTACGAGCAGTACTTC. Amino acid sequence: CASSLFGSSGGVYEQYF.

This clone was seen only a few times. The chain couples TRBV23-1 to TRBJ1-1, with 9 bases fitting TRBD1. TRBV23-1 is classed as an ORF, of uncertain function. With V trimmed by 7 bases and J by 4 bases, 13 bases remained unmatched. The CDR3 is 16 residues long. The CDR3 loop reads CASKFPSDRGGTEAFF. The CDR3 coding sequence is TGCGCCAGCAAGTTCCCCTCGGACAGGGGAGGCACTGAAGCTTTCTTT.

The chain combines TRBV5-4 with TRBJ2-1, with D unresolved. Trimming cost V 4 bases and J 2 bases, with 7 bases left between them. This CDR3 has 13 amino acids. Germline CDR1 and CDR2: SGHNT and YYREEE (reference sequence). The CDR3 DNA follows: TGTGCCAGCAGCCCCCCGACCTACAATGAGCAGTTCTTC. This encodes CASSPPTYNEQFF.

V usage is TRBV5-8 and J usage is TRBJ2-1; the match to TRBD2 covers 14 bases. The CDR3 covers 15 residues. CDR1 is SGHTS, CDR2 YDEGEE, per germline. V trimming: 2 bases; J trimming: 10 bases; junction bases outside the gene matches: 5. This CDR3 is CASSLGLAGGWEQFF. CDR3 in DNA: TGTGCCAGCAGCTTAGGACTAGCGGGAGGATGGGAGCAGTTCTTC.

This chain links TRBV10-3 with TRBJ2-7; D unclear. This CDR3 is built from 15 residues. Germline V gene sequence: CDR1 ENHRY, CDR2 SYGVKD. Trimming took off 10 bases at V and 3 bases at J, with 22 bases between the two ends. The CDR3 here is CASPSPLSLYYEQYF. Written as DNA, the CDR3 is TGTGCCAGCCCCTCCCCGTTGTCTCTCTACTACGAGCAGTACTTC.

On this clone: Other DNA sequences in this specimen translate into the identical CDR3. V usage is TRBV5-4 and J usage is TRBJ2-3, with 12 bases identical to TRBD2. V shed 4 bases, J shed 2 bases, and the junction held 5 bases outside the gene matches. The V gene's germline CDR1 is SGHNT and CDR2 YYREEE (reference sequence). The CDR3 contains 16 residues. Here the CDR3 reads CASSARLAGDTDTQYF. Here the CDR3 DNA reads TGTGCCAGCAGCGCGAGACTAGCGGGAGACACAGATACGCAGTATTTT.